This is a list of T cell receptor beta chains from one sample in a study of shared clonotypes between healthy human individuals. TCRdb's copy holds only in-frame clones and misses some; the assay was immunoSEQ multiplex PCR. The table has roughly 1.5 million clones, 95% to 99% seen once. The specimen sequenced was naive CD4+ T cells sorted from blood. The source is a man aged 25 to 40 in good health. Each CDR3 is given with its conserved first and last residue. The D gene is left open where the match is weak. Size is omitted from some rows. Given values are once, few, many or a class for expanded clones.

CDR3nt: TGCGCCAGCAGCCAAGGATTGTTAGTGGACGATCAGCCCCAGCATTTT
CDR3aa: CASSQGLLVDDQPQHF
abundance: once
d_gene: -
v_gene: TRBV4-1
j_gene: TRBJ1-5

CDR3nt: TGTGCCAGCAGCGTAGGGGGTGTCGCCGCTGGGCGATACGAGCAGTACTTC
CDR3aa: CASSVGGVAAGRYEQYF
abundance: -
d_gene: -
v_gene: TRBV9
j_gene: TRBJ2-7

CDR3nt: TGCGCCAGCAGTCTGGGACAGGGGGCGCCCGGCTCCGGGGAGCTGTTTTTT
CDR3aa: CASSLGQGAPGSGELFF
abundance: -
d_gene: TRBD1
v_gene: TRBV5-1
j_gene: TRBJ2-2

CDR3nt: TGTGCCACCCTCGACAGGGGGCACGAGCAGTACTTC
CDR3aa: CATLDRGHEQYF
abundance: -
d_gene: TRBD1
v_gene: TRBV10-3
j_gene: TRBJ2-7

CDR3nt: TGCGCCAGCAGCCAGACGACAGGTCCCTTCGAGCAGTACTTC
CDR3aa: CASSQTTGPFEQYF
abundance: -
d_gene: -
v_gene: TRBV4-3
j_gene: TRBJ2-7

CDR3nt: TGTGCCAGCTCACCACGTTATGAGACCCAGTACTTC
CDR3aa: CASSPRYETQYF
abundance: -
d_gene: -
v_gene: TRBV18
j_gene: TRBJ2-5

CDR3nt: TGTGCCAGCAGTGAAGGGGGACTAGCGGGAGAAGAGCAGTTCTTC
CDR3aa: CASSEGGLAGEEQFF
abundance: -
d_gene: TRBD2
v_gene: TRBV2
j_gene: TRBJ2-1

CDR3nt: TGTGCCAGCAGCTCTAGCGGGAGGGTTGGAGAGACCCAGTACTTC
CDR3aa: CASSSSGRVGETQYF
abundance: once
d_gene: TRBD2
v_gene: TRBV7-2
j_gene: TRBJ2-5

CDR3nt: TGTGCCAGCAGCTTTCCCCAAGGGATAATCAATGGCAATGAGCAGTTCTTC
CDR3aa: CASSFPQGIINGNEQFF
abundance: -
d_gene: -
v_gene: TRBV11-2
j_gene: TRBJ2-1

CDR3nt: TGTGCCAGTAGTGGAGGACGTCTGAACACTGAAGCTTTCTTT
CDR3aa: CASSGGRLNTEAFF
abundance: -
d_gene: -
v_gene: TRBV19
j_gene: TRBJ1-1

CDR3nt: TGTGCCAGCTCACCCCTATTAAGGACAGGGGGCAACGAGCAGTACTTC
CDR3aa: CASSPLLRTGGNEQYF
abundance: -
d_gene: TRBD1
v_gene: TRBV18
j_gene: TRBJ2-7

CDR3nt: TGTGCCAGCAGTGCCCTAGCGGGAGGTTCAGATACGCAGTATTTT
CDR3aa: CASSALAGGSDTQYF
abundance: -
d_gene: TRBD2
v_gene: TRBV28
j_gene: TRBJ2-3

CDR3nt: TGCGCCAGCAGCTCCGGACAGCGACTAGCCAAAAACATTCAGTACTTC
CDR3aa: CASSSGQRLAKNIQYF
abundance: -
d_gene: -
v_gene: TRBV5-1
j_gene: TRBJ2-4

CDR3nt: TGTGCCAGCAGCCCGCCACCCCTGGGACTAGCGGGGATCTATGAGCAGTTCTTC
CDR3aa: CASSPPPLGLAGIYEQFF
abundance: -
d_gene: TRBD2
v_gene: TRBV9
j_gene: TRBJ2-1

CDR3nt: TGTGCCAGCAGTCCGGACTCCTCATGGTCGAATGAGCAGTTCTTC
CDR3aa: CASSPDSSWSNEQFF
abundance: -
d_gene: -
v_gene: TRBV2
j_gene: TRBJ2-1

CDR3nt: TGTGCCAGCAGCTTCGACAGGGGTGCCACTGAAGCTTTCTTT
CDR3aa: CASSFDRGATEAFF
abundance: -
d_gene: TRBD1
v_gene: TRBV7-2
j_gene: TRBJ1-1

CDR3nt: TGTGCCAGCCTGCCCCACGGAGGGCGGGCCCAAGAGACCCAGTACTTC
CDR3aa: CASLPHGGRAQETQYF
abundance: -
d_gene: -
v_gene: TRBV28
j_gene: TRBJ2-5

CDR3nt: TGCAGCGTTCAGTCGGTAGGGGAGGCGCATACGCAGTATTTT
CDR3aa: CSVQSVGEAHTQYF
abundance: -
d_gene: -
v_gene: TRBV29-1
j_gene: TRBJ2-3

CDR3nt: TGTGCCAGCAGCTTAAGCGGGAGGGGGGGAAGAGAGACCCAGTACTTC
CDR3aa: CASSLSGRGGRETQYF
abundance: -
d_gene: TRBD2
v_gene: TRBV7-2
j_gene: TRBJ2-5

CDR3nt: TGTGCCAGCAGTTTATCCGGACTGAACTCCTACGAGCAGTACTTC
CDR3aa: CASSLSGLNSYEQYF
abundance: -
d_gene: -
v_gene: TRBV27
j_gene: TRBJ2-7

CDR3nt: TGTGCCAGTTCAACCTTCCCGGCACTCAGGACAGGGATAGCCACTGAAGCTTTCTTT
CDR3aa: CASSTFPALRTGIATEAFF
abundance: once
d_gene: TRBD1
v_gene: TRBV19
j_gene: TRBJ1-1

CDR3nt: TGTGCCAGCTCACCAAGGGGATCCACAGATACGCAGTATTTT
CDR3aa: CASSPRGSTDTQYF
abundance: -
d_gene: -
v_gene: TRBV18
j_gene: TRBJ2-3

CDR3nt: TGCGCCAGCAGCTTGAAGGGACAGGGTAATTGGAACACTGAAGCTTTCTTT
CDR3aa: CASSLKGQGNWNTEAFF
abundance: -
d_gene: TRBD1
v_gene: TRBV5-1
j_gene: TRBJ1-1